This T cell receptor (beta chain) appears in the sequencing data of a study of T cells in tuberculosis. Study-level background: T cells were selected with CD1B tetramers loaded with glucose monomycolate.

This clone has just one count. Data came from immunoSEQ multiplex PCR; TCRdb stores just in-frame clones and leaves some out. The sample lists approximately 100,000 clones, just over 90% occurring once. Study observations and caveats: Some low-affinity tetramer-binding T cells may be absent from this sample.

After thawing and overnight rest, PBMC were stained with GMM-loaded CD1B tetramer, viability dye and anti-CD3 for sorting. The CD1B tetramers carried C32 glucose monomycolate purified from Rhodococcus equi. Tetramer-sorted PBMC had been CD14 monocyte-depleted before freezing. The CDR3 covers 17 residues. The germline gives CDR1 PRHDT, CDR2 FYEKMQ (reference sequence). Trimming cost V 6 bases and J 7 bases, with 22 bases left between them. The receptor comes from an adult woman with latent tuberculosis. Material: CD1b-GMM tetramer-negative cells sorted from PBMCs. The chain has TRBV13 and TRBJ1-6, with D possibly TRBD1 on 5 matching bases. CDR3 sequence: CASSHTTGLGPNSPLHF. DNA of the CDR3: TGTGCCAGCAGTCACACCACAGGTCTTGGCCCGAATTCACCCCTCCACTTT.